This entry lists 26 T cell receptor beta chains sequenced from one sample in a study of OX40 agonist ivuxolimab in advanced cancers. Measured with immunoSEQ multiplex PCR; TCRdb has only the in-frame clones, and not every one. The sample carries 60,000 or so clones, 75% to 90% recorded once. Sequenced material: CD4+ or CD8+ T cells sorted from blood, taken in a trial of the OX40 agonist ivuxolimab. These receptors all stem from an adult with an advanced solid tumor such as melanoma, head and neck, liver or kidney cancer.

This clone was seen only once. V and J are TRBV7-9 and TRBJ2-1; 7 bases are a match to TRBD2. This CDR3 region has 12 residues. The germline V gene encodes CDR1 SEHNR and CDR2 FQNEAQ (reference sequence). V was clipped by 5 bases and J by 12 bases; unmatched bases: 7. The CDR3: CASSLRGDGQFF. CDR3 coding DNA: TGTGCCAGCAGCCTCCGGGGGGACGGGCAGTTCTTC.

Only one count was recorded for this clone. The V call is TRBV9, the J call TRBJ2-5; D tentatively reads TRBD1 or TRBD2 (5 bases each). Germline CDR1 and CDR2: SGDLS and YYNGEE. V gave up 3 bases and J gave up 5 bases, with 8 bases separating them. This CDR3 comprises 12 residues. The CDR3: CASSAWGETQYF. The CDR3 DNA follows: TGTGCCAGCAGCGCGTGGGGGGAGACCCAGTACTTC.

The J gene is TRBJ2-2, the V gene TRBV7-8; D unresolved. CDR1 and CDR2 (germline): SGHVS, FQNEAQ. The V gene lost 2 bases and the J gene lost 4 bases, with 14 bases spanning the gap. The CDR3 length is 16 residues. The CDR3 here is CASSLSRPGRTGELFF. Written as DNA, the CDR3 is TGTGCCAGCAGCTTATCCCGCCCGGGTCGCACCGGGGAGCTGTTTTTT.

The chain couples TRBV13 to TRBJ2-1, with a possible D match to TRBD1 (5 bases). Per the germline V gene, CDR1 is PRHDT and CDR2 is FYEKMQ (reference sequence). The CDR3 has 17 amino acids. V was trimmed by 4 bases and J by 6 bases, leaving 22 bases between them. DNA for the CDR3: TGTGCCAGCAGCTCACAGGACCACACCATCCCACCCAATGAGCAGTTCTTC. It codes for CASSSQDHTIPPNEQFF. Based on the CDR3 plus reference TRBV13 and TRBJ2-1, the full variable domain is AAGVIQSPRHLIKEKRETATLKCYPIPRHDTVYWYQQGPGQDPQFLISFYEKMQSDKGSIPDRFSAQQFSDYHSELNMSSLELGDSALYFCASSSQDHTIPPNEQFFGPGTRLTVL.

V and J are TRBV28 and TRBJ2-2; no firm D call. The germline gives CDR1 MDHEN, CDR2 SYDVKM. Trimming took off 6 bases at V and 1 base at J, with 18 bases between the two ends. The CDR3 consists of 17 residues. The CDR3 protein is CASRPTPRMGNTGELFF. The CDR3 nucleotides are TGTGCCAGCAGACCAACGCCTAGGATGGGGAACACCGGGGAGCTGTTTTTT.

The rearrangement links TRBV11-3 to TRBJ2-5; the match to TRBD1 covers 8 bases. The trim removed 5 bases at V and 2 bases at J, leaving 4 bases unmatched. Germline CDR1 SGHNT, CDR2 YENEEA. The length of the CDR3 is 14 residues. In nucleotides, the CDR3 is TGTGCCAGCAGCGCCCGGACAGGGCAAGAGACCCAGTACTTC. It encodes CASSARTGQETQYF.

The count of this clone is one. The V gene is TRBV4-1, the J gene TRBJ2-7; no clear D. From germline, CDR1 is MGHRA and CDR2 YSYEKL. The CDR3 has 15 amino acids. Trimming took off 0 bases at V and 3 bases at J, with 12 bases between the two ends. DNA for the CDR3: TGCGCCAGCAGCCAAGATTTGGCCAGTGGCTACGAGCAGTACTTC. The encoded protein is CASSQDLASGYEQYF.

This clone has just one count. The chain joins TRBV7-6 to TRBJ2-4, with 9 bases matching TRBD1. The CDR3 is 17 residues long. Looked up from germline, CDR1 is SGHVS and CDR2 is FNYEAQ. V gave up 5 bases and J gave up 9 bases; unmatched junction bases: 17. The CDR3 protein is CASSPKSPGTGFVIQYF. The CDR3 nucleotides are TGTGCCAGCAGCCCAAAAAGTCCCGGGACAGGGTTCGTCATTCAGTACTTC.

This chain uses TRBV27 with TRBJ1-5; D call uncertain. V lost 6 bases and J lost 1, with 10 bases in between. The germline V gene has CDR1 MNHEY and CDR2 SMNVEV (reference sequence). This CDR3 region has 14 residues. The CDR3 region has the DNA TGTGCCAGCAGCCGGGTCCTAAGCAATCAGCCCCAGCATTTT. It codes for CASSRVLSNQPQHF.

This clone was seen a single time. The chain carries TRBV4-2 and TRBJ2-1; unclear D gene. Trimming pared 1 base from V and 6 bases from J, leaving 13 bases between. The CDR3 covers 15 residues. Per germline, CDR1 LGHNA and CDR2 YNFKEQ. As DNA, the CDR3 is TGTGCCAGCAGCCAAGCGGGTGTGTGGCCCAATGAGCAGTTCTTC. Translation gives CASSQAGVWPNEQFF.

This chain's CDR3 is CASSLNSGLSYTDTQYF. The CDR3, as DNA: TGTGCCAGCAGCTTAAATTCAGGCCTATCTTACACAGATACGCAGTATTTT. The V call is TRBV7-3, the J call TRBJ2-3; no clear D gene. The V gene lost 1 base and the J gene lost 2 bases, with 16 bases spanning the gap. Germline-derived CDR1 and CDR2 are SGHTA and FQGTGA. The CDR3 length is 17 residues.

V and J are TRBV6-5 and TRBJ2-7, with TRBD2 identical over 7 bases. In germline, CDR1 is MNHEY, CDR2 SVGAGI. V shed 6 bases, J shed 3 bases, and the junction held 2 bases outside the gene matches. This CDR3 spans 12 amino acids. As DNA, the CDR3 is TGTGCCAGCAGCCGGGACTACTACGAGCAGTACTTC. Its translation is CASSRDYYEQYF.

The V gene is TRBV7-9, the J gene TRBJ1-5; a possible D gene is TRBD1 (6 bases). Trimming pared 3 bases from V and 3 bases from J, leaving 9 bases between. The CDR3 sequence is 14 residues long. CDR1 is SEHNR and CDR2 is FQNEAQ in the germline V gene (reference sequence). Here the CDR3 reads CASSLDSFNQPQHF. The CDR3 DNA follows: TGTGCCAGCAGCTTGGACAGTTTCAATCAGCCCCAGCATTTT.

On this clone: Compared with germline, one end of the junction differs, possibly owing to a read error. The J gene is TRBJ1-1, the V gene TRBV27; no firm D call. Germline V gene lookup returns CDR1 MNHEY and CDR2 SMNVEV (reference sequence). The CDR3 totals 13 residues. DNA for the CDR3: TGTGCCAGCAGTTTATCCACCGTAACTGCAGCTTTCTTT. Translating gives CASSLSTVTAAFF.

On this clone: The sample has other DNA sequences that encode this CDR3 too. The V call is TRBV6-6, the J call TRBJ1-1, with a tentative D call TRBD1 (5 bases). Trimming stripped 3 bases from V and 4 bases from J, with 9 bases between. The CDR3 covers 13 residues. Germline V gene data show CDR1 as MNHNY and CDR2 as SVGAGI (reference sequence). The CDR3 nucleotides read TGTGCCAGCAGTTATGGGGGGGGCACTGAAGCTTTCTTT. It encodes CASSYGGGTEAFF.

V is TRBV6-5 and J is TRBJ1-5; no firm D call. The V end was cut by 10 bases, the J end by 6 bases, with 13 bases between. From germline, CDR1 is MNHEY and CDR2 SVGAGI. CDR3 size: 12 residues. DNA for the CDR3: TGTGCCACCGGCTCTCATGCTCAGCCCCAGCATTTT. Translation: CATGSHAQPQHF.

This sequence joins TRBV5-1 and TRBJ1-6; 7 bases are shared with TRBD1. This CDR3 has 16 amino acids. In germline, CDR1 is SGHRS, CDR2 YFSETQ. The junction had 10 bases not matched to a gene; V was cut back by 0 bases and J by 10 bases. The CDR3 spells CASSLVGPPGGSPLHF. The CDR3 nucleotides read TGCGCCAGCAGCTTGGTAGGGCCCCCAGGGGGGTCACCCCTCCACTTT.

CDR3 in DNA: TGTGCCAGCAGACACCCCGTTGGGTCGCCTTGGTACTTC. Residues: CASRHPVGSPWYF. The V gene is TRBV5-8, the J gene TRBJ2-7; D not certain. CDR1 and CDR2 from the germline V gene are SGHTS and YDEGEE. The CDR3 runs 13 residues. V was clipped by 5 bases and J by 12 bases, with 21 bases between them.

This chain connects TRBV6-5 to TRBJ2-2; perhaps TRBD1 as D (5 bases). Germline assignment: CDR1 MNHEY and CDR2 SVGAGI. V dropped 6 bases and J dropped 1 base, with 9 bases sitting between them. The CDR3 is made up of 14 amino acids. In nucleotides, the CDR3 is TGTGCCAGCAGGCCGACAGTGAACACCGGGGAGCTGTTTTTT. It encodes CASRPTVNTGELFF.

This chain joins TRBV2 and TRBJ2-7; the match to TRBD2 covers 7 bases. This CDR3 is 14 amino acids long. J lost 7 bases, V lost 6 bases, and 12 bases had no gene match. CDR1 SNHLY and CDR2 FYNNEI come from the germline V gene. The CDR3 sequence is CASSPGLSLGEQYF. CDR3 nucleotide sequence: TGTGCCAGCAGCCCGGGACTAAGCCTGGGGGAGCAGTACTTC. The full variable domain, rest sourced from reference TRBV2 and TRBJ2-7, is EPEVTQTPSHQVTQMGQEVILRCVPISNHLYFYWYRQILGQKVEFLVSFYNNEISEKSEIFDDQFSVERPDGSNFTLKIRSTKLEDSAMYFCASSPGLSLGEQYFGPGTRLTVT.

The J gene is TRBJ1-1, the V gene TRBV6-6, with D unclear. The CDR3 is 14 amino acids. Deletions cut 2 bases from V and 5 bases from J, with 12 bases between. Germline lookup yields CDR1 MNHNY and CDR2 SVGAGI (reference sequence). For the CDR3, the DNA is TGTGCCAGCAGTTACGGGATTCAGAAAACTGAAGCTTTCTTT. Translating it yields CASSYGIQKTEAFF.

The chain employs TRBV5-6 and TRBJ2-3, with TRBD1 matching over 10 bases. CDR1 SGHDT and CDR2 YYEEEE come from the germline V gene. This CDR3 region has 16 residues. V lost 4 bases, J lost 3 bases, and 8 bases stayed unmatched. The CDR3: CASSRGDRGRTDTQYF. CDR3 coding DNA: TGTGCCAGCAGCCGGGGGGACAGGGGTAGGACAGATACGCAGTATTTT.

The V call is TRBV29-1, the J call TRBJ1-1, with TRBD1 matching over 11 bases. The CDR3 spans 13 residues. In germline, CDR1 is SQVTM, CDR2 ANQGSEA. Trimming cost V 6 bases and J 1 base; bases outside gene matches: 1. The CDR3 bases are TGCAGCGTCGGGACAGGGGGGAACACTGAAGCTTTCTTT. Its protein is CSVGTGGNTEAFF.

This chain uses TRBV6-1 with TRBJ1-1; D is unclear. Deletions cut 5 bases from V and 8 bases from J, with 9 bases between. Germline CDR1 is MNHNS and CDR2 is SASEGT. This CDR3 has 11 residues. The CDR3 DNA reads TGTGCCAGCAGTCGACTCTCCGAAGCTTTCTTT. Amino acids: CASSRLSEAFF.

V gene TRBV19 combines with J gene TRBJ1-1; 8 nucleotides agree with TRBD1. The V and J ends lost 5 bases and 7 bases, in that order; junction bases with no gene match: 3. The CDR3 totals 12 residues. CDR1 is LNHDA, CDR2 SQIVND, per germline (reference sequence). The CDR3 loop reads CASSGDRLEAFF. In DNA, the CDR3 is TGTGCCAGTAGTGGGGACAGGCTTGAAGCTTTCTTT.

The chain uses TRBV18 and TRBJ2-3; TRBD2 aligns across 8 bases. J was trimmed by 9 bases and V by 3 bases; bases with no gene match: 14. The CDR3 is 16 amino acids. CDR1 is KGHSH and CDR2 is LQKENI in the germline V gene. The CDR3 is CASSPSRGSGEGTQYF. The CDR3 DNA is TGTGCCAGCTCACCTAGTAGGGGTAGCGGGGAAGGAACGCAGTATTTT.